This T cell receptor (beta chain) was profiled in a study of T cell changes during pregnancy in multiple sclerosis. CDR3 size: 12 residues. The V end lost 5 bases, the J end lost 6 bases, and 8 bases lay between the germline ends. Germline V gene sequence: CDR1 SGHVS, CDR2 FNYEAQ. This clone was observed once. The method was immunoSEQ multiplex PCR; TCRdb's version includes in-frame clones alone and lacks a portion of them. The profile shows around 40,000 clones, around 90% of them singletons. The starting material was CD8+ T cells from peripheral blood mononuclear cells, obtained in the third trimester of pregnancy. This TCR was sampled from a female donor with multiple sclerosis, enrolled in a pregnancy study. The gene calls are TRBV7-6 and TRBJ2-1; D unclear. The CDR3: CASSEKLNEQFF. The CDR3 DNA is TGTGCCAGCAGCGAGAAACTCAATGAGCAGTTCTTC.